The present TCR beta chain was sequenced within a study of shared T cell receptors in the human thymus. This clone showed up just once. Sequencing used immunoSEQ multiplex PCR; TCRdb keeps in-frame clones, though not all of them. This table has some 700,000 clones, around 87% appearing once. Another study also made use of these data, one on human thymus T cells. That paper adds: Having surgery to correct congenital heart defects, healthy Finnish infants acted as the donors. Resections removed during corrective heart surgery provided the thymus tissue used. Thymic as well as blood repertoires seemed to favor certain V and J genes unevenly. Unrelated individuals reportedly shared highly overlapping thymic TCR repertoires.

This clonotype originated in a boy under two years old with a congenital heart defect. Sequencing used thymocytes.

In nucleotides, the CDR3 is TGTGCCAGCAGCGTCGGGACTTCAAATCAAGAGACCCAGTACTTC. It translates to CASSVGTSNQETQYF. This chain joins TRBV28 and TRBJ2-5; D is perhaps TRBD2 (6 bases). Germline V gene data show CDR1 as MDHEN and CDR2 as SYDVKM. V gave up 6 bases and J gave up 2 bases, with 16 bases separating them. This CDR3 spans 15 amino acids.